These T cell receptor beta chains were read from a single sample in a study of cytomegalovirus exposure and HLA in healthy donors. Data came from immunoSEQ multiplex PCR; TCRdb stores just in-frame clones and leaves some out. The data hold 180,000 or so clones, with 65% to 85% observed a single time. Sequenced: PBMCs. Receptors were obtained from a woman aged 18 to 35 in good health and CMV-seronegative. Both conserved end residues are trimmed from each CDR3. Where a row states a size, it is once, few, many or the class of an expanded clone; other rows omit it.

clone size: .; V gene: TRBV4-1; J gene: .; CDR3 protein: ASSQDLLARLLPYEQY
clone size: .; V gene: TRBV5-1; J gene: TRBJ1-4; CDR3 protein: ASSLGGDTAGNEKLF
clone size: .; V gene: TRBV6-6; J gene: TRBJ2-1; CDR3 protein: ASSPSGRRYNEQF
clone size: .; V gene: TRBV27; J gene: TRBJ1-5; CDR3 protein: ASSRVPRGNQPQH
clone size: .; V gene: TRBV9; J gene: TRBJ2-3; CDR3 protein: ASSPGATTADTQY
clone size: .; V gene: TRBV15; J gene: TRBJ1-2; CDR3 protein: ATSRDPGLGGYT
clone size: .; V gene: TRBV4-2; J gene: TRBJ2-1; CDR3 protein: ASSQDRAGVINEQF
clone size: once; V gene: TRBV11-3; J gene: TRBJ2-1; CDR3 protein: ASSLTGLSSYNEQF
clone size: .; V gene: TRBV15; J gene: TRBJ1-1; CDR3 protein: ATSSRLNTEAF
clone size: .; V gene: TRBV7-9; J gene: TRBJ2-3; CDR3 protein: ASSLGTETDTQY
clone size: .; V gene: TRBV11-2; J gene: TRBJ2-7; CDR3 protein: ASSLQTGFYEQY
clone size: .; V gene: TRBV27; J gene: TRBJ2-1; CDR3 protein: ASSLASRYETQF
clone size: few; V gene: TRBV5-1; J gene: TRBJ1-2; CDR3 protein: ASRQPGQGMEDT
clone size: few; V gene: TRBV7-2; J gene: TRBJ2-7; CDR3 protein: ASSGRAGGSYEQY
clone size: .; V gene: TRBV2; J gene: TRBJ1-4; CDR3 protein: ASSRQIEKLF
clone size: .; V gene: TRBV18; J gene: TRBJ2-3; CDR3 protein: ASSPPGQGTDTQY
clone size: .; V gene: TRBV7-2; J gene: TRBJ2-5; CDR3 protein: ASREGLAQETQY
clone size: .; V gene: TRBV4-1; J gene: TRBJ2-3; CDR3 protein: ASSLRSREGGVTDTQY
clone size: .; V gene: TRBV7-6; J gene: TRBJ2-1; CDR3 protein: ASSLATGRGGGRNEQF
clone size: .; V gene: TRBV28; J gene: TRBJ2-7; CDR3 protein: ASSNSGRPTAYEQY
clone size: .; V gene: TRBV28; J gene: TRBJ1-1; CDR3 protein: ASSSGQKNTEAF
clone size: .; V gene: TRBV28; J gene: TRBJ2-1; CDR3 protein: ASSLKGRDRVSVDEQF
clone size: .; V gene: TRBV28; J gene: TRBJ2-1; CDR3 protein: ASSQKGLAGVFDEQF
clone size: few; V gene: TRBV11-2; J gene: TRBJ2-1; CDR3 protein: ASSVRDSNEQF
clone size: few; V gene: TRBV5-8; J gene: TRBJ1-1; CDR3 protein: ASSLGDRALNTEAF
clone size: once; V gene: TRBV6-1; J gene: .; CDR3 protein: ASSEQVHEQY
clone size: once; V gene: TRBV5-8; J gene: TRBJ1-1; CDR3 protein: ASSIQGEWTEAF
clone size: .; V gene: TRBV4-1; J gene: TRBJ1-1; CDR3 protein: ASSQETGGPGEAF
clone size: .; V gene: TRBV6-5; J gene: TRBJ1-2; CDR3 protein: ASRDRGDYGYT
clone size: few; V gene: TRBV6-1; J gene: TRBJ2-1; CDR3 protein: ASMMRDRDNEQF
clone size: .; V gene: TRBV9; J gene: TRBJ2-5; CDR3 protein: ASSEQGTRGTQY
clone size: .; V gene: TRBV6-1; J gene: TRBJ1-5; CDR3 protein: ASSEDGGLGWQPQH
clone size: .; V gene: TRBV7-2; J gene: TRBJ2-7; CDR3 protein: ASSLVSGKQTAYEQY
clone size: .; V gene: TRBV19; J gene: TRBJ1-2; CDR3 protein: AARSATRVRPDGRDYGYT
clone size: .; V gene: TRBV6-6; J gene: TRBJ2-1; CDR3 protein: ASGASGDNEQF
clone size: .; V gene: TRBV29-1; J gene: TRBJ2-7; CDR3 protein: SVRIAGGSYEQY
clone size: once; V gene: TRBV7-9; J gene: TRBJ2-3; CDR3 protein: SSSSALAGVGDTQY
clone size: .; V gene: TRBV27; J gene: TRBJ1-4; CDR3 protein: ASRPYQGNEKLF
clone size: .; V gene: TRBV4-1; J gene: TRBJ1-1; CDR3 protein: ASSQALGRGGRTEAF
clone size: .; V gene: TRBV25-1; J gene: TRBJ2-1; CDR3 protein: ASNHGSSYNERF
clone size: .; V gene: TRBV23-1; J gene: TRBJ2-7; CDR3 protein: ASSQFKAGNSNEQY
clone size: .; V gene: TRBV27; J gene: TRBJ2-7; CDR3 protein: ASSLKWTESPEQY
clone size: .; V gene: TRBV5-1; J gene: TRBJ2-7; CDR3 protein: ASSRMADRGLDEQY
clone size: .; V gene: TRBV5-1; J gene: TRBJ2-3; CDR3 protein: ASSPGTSGTVMDTQY
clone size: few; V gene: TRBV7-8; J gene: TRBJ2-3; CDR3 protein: ASSLTQASGGRTDTQY
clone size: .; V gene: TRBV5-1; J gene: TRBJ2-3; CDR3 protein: ASSLLTREENTQY
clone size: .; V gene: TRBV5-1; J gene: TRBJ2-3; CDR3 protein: ASSPGGGTDTQY
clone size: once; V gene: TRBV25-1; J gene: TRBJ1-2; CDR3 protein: ASSESLDRGYGYT
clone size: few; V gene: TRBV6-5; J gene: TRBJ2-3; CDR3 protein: ASRRTGLSDTQY
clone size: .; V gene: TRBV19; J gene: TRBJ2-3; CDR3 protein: ASSAHLGTSGTTDTQY
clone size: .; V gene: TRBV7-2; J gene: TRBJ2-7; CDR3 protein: ASSLAALQGDEQY
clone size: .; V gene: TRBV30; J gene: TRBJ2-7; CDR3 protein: AWKVAGGYEQY
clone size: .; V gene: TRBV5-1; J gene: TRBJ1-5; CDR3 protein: ASSRSGDSSQPQH